Listed below are T cell receptor beta chains from one sample, sequenced in a study of human T cells and chemical hapten exposure. MiXCR was run by TCRdb on the reads, yielding one entry per CDR3 protein. The table includes about 120,000 distinct CDR3 sequences, 8.5% detected once. Source material: whole blood. The receptors stem from a human donor in good health. Some clones in this sample may be carry-over from other donors' samples. Each CDR3 is given with its conserved first and last residue. D genes are given only for firm matches. Clone size is shown for a subset of rows, as once, few, many or a class of expanded clone.

abundance,j_gene,v_gene,d_gene,CDR3aa,CDR3nt
few,TRBJ1-1,TRBV4-1,TRBD1,CASSQGQGPSTEAFF,TGCGCCAGCAGCCAGGGACAGGGCCCCAGCACTGAAGCTTTCTTT
NA,TRBJ2-3,TRBV7-2,NA,CASSALTGSDTQYF,TGTGCCAGCAGCGCCCTAACAGGGAGTGATACGCAGTATTTT
few,TRBJ2-1,TRBV6-5,TRBD1,CASSSGTGGRDEQFF,TGTGCCAGCAGTTCCGGGACAGGGGGTAGGGATGAGCAGTTCTTC
NA,TRBJ1-5,TRBV3-1,NA,CASSPQGHNQPQHF,TGTGCCAGCAGTCCCCAGGGGCACAATCAGCCCCAGCATTTT
NA,TRBJ2-7,TRBV10-3,NA,CAISGSYKAPHTYEQYF,TGTGCCATCAGTGGTTCTTATAAAGCGCCACACACCTACGAGCAGTACTTC
many,TRBJ2-1,TRBV15,NA,CATSRVGVEQFF,TGTGCCACCAGCAGAGTCGGAGTTGAGCAGTTCTTC
NA,TRBJ1-2,TRBV27,NA,CASSSSQTGNYGYTF,TGTGCCAGCAGTTCCTCCCAGACTGGAAACTATGGCTACACCTTC
few,TRBJ2-3,TRBV7-2,TRBD2,CASSTSGSTDTQYF,TGTGCCAGCAGTACTAGCGGTTCCACAGATACGCAGTATTTT
NA,TRBJ2-5,TRBV10-1,NA,CASSGNRNQETQYF,TGCGCCAGCAGTGGTAACAGAAACCAAGAGACCCAGTACTTC
many,TRBJ1-5,TRBV6-5,NA,CASSYQGGNQPQHF,TGTGCCAGCAGTTATCAGGGCGGCAATCAGCCCCAGCATTTT
many,TRBJ2-5,TRBV29-1,NA,CSVEGIRASDRFQETQYF,TGCAGCGTTGAAGGTATACGGGCTAGCGACAGATTCCAAGAGACCCAGTACTTC
many,TRBJ1-1,TRBV7-2,TRBD1,CASSRQGVSLNTEAFF,TGTGCCAGCAGTCGACAGGGCGTATCGTTGAACACTGAAGCTTTCTTT
NA,TRBJ2-1,TRBV12-3/TRBV12-4,NA,CASNPTGYNEQFF,TGTGCCAGCAACCCGACAGGCTACAATGAGCAGTTCTTC
many,TRBJ2-5,TRBV7-9,NA,CASSLLVPGTQYF,TGTGCCAGCAGCTTATTGGTCCCAGGGACCCAGTACTTC
NA,TRBJ1-1,TRBV10-2,NA,CASSALGGGTEAFF,TGCGCCAGCAGTGCGTTAGGTGGGGGGACTGAAGCTTTCTTT
NA,TRBJ2-6,TRBV7-2,NA,CASSLEGSGANVLTF,TGTGCCAGCAGCTTAGAGGGCTCTGGGGCCAACGTCCTGACTTTC
many,TRBJ2-1,TRBV20-1,TRBD2,CSARDESGRMDNEQFF,TGCAGTGCTAGAGATGAAAGCGGGAGAATGGACAATGAGCAGTTCTTC
many,TRBJ2-4,TRBV4-3,NA,CASSQDPSGVNIQYF,TGCGCCAGCAGCCAAGATCCCTCAGGGGTCAACATTCAGTACTTC
few,TRBJ2-1,TRBV5-1,TRBD2,CASSLAVSRGGNEQFF,TGCGCCAGCAGCTTGGCGGTCAGTCGGGGGGGGAATGAGCAGTTCTTC
few,TRBJ2-1,TRBV10-3,TRBD2,CAIRGSGGPYNEQFF,TGTGCCATCAGGGGGAGCGGGGGCCCTTACAATGAGCAGTTCTTC
NA,TRBJ2-5,TRBV6-2/TRBV6-3,NA,CASSWRVEQTQYF,TGTGCCAGCAGTTGGAGGGTGGAACAGACCCAGTACTTC
few,TRBJ2-7,TRBV13,TRBD1,CASSLGLGQGTEQYF,TGTGCCAGCAGCTTAGGCCTGGGACAGGGGACCGAGCAGTACTTC
many,TRBJ2-7,TRBV19,TRBD1,CASSIGQGAYEQYF,TGTGCCAGTAGTATAGGGCAGGGGGCCTACGAGCAGTACTTC
NA,TRBJ1-2,TRBV30,TRBD1,CACPKQGDYGYTF,TGTGCCTGCCCCAAACAGGGGGACTATGGCTACACCTTC
few,TRBJ2-7,TRBV12-3/TRBV12-4,TRBD2,CASSSVTGGSSYEQYF,TGTGCCAGCAGTTCCGTCACGGGGGGAAGCTCCTACGAGCAGTACTTC
NA,TRBJ2-7,TRBV5-1,TRBD2,CASSLELAGSALYEQYF,TGCGCCAGCAGCTTGGAACTAGCGGGTTCGGCCCTTTACGAGCAGTACTTC
few,TRBJ2-1,TRBV5-1,NA,CASSLDGPISRGNEQFF,TGCGCCAGCAGCTTGGATGGGCCGATAAGCCGCGGCAATGAGCAGTTCTTC
NA,TRBJ1-5,TRBV3-1,NA,CASSQVRRRGGNQPQHF,TGTGCCAGCAGCCAAGTTAGGAGGAGGGGGGGCAATCAGCCCCAGCATTTT
many,TRBJ1-2,TRBV29-1,TRBD1,CSVEGGTGAGGYTF,TGCAGCGTTGAAGGAGGGACAGGCGCTGGTGGCTACACCTTC
NA,TRBJ2-1,TRBV14,NA,CASSQEQGLGSYNEQFF,TGTGCCAGCAGCCAAGAACAGGGCCTGGGCTCCTACAATGAGCAGTTCTTC
many,TRBJ1-1,TRBV6-5,TRBD1,CACKGATEAFF,TGTGCCTGCAAGGGGGCGACTGAAGCTTTCTTT
few,TRBJ2-5,TRBV6-5,NA,CASRGGSGLGETQYF,TGTGCCAGCAGGGGGGGTTCGGGGCTGGGAGAGACCCAGTACTTC
NA,TRBJ2-2,TRBV6-1,NA,CATRITNTGELFF,TGTGCCACCCGTATTACAAACACCGGGGAGCTGTTTTTT
NA,TRBJ2-5,TRBV3-1,TRBD1,CASSHAGTGEETQYF,TGTGCCAGCAGCCACGCCGGGACAGGGGAAGAGACCCAGTACTTC
few,TRBJ2-3,TRBV27,NA,CASSSDQGQDTQYF,TGTGCCAGCAGTTCAGATCAGGGGCAAGATACGCAGTATTTT
many,TRBJ1-4,TRBV3-1,NA,CASSQSFGGAEKLFF,TGTGCCAGCAGCCAATCGTTTGGAGGAGCGGAAAAACTGTTTTTT
NA,TRBJ2-7,TRBV3-1,NA,CASSQRVSYEQYF,TGTGCCAGCAGCCAGCGGGTCTCCTACGAGCAGTACTTC
few,TRBJ2-3,TRBV24-1,TRBD2,CATSDPKFAGGTDTQYF,TGTGCCACCAGTGATCCGAAGTTTGCGGGGGGCACAGATACGCAGTATTTT
many,TRBJ2-7,TRBV3-1,NA,CASSQALDYEQYF,TGTGCCAGCAGCCAAGCACTTGACTACGAGCAGTACTTC
many,TRBJ1-1,TRBV7-9,NA,CASSGRTSSEAFF,TGTGCCAGCAGCGGCCGGACGTCATCTGAAGCTTTCTTT